This is a list of T cell receptor beta chains from one sample in a study of T cell responses to AZD1222 COVID-19 vaccine. Clones were sequenced by immunoSEQ multiplex PCR, and TCRdb holds only the in-frame ones, with some missing. The sample has approximately 110,000 clones, over 75% seen once; the top ten hold more than 15%. This material consisted of peripheral blood, taken on day 0 of AZD1222 vaccination. Receptors were obtained from an adult in good health. Each CDR3 is given with its conserved first and last residue. D genes are given only for firm matches. The size entry is marked missing in some rows and otherwise reads once, few, many or a size class.

>.|TRBV2|.|TRBJ2-1
CASSEGPGKVDEQFF
TGTGCCAGCAGTGAAGGTCCAGGGAAGGTTGATGAGCAGTTCTTC
>.|TRBV6-5|.|TRBJ1-3
CASRPEGSGNTIYF
TGTGCCAGCAGGCCGGAAGGCTCTGGAAACACCATATATTTT
>TRBD1|TRBV4-1|once|TRBJ2-3
CASSQGNRGDTQYF
TGCGCCAGCAGCCAAGGCAACAGGGGCGATACGCAGTATTTT
>TRBD2|TRBV5-1|.|TRBJ2-5
CASSFLGLAAETQYF
TGCGCCAGCAGCTTCCTGGGACTAGCGGCGGAGACCCAGTACTTC
>.|TRBV20-1|.|TRBJ1-2
CSAIEMPVSGGYTF
TGCAGTGCTATTGAGATGCCGGTGAGTGGAGGCTACACCTTC
>TRBD1|TRBV19|.|TRBJ1-5
CASSNQGGNQPQHF
TGTGCCAGTAGTAACCAGGGGGGCAATCAGCCCCAGCATTTT
>TRBD2|TRBV25-1|.|TRBJ2-2
CASKGRGDATGELFF
TGTGCCAGCAAGGGGCGGGGGGACGCCACCGGGGAGCTGTTTTTT
>.|TRBV9|.|TRBJ2-5
CASSPDPGKETQYF
TGTGCCAGCAGCCCCGACCCAGGGAAAGAGACCCAGTACTTC
>TRBD1|TRBV5-1|once|TRBJ2-7
CASSRDRNTYEQYF
TGCGCCAGCAGCCGGGACAGGAATACCTACGAGCAGTACTTC
>.|TRBV5-1|.|TRBJ1-1
CASSLELNTEAFF
TGCGCCAGCAGCCTGGAACTGAACACTGAAGCTTTCTTT
>.|TRBV28|medium-sized|TRBJ1-3
CASSLIGNTIYF
TGTGCCAGCAGTCTCATTGGAAACACCATATATTTT
>.|TRBV7-9|.|TRBJ1-2
CASSLLGDVGYTF
TGTGCCAGCAGCTTATTGGGGGATGTTGGCTACACCTTC
>.|TRBV5-1|.|TRBJ1-1
CASSPVTSLSEAFF
TGCGCCAGCAGCCCCGTGACGTCGCTGAGTGAAGCTTTCTTT
>.|TRBV5-1|.|TRBJ1-5
CASSLAGNQPQHF
TGCGCCAGCAGCTTAGCGGGAAATCAGCCCCAGCATTTT
>.|TRBV27|.|TRBJ2-7
CASSFRGPYEQYF
TGTGCCAGCAGTTTCAGAGGACCCTACGAGCAGTACTTC
>.|TRBV5-4|once|TRBJ1-3
CASSVVPSGNTIYF
TGTGCCAGCAGCGTGGTCCCCTCTGGAAACACCATATATTTT
>TRBD1|TRBV7-7|.|TRBJ2-2
CASSSPGQGYAGELFF
TGTGCCAGCAGCTCGCCGGGACAGGGATACGCCGGGGAGCTGTTTTTT
>.|TRBV19|.|TRBJ2-7
CASSIATGSSYEQYF
TGTGCCAGTAGTATAGCAACGGGTAGCTCCTACGAGCAGTACTTC